Following are 19 T cell receptor beta chains from one sample sequenced in a study of shared clonotypes between healthy human individuals. Repertoires were generated with immunoSEQ multiplex PCR, while TCRdb's copy carries only in-frame clones and drops some. The data show about 360,000 clones, around four fifths seen once. Source material: memory CD4+ T cells sorted from blood. Described subset: CD45RA-negative fraction. Receptors originate from a man aged 30-40 years in good health.

V and J are TRBV19 and TRBJ1-2; possible D gene TRBD1, 5 bases. Trimming removed 7 bases from V and 7 bases from J, with 19 bases in between. Germline-derived CDR1 and CDR2 are LNHDA and SQIVND (reference sequence). The CDR3 is 14 residues long. The CDR3, as DNA: TGTGCCAGTATCCCCCGGGGGGGGGTCGGTGGCTACACCTTC. It is translated as CASIPRGGVGGYTF.

The chain employs TRBV28 and TRBJ2-2; 10 bases fit TRBD2. The CDR3 totals 17 residues. CDR1 MDHEN and CDR2 SYDVKM come from the germline V gene. Trimming cost V 6 bases and J 4 bases; bases outside gene matches: 11. The CDR3 loop reads CASSPPFSGRTTGELFF. CDR3 DNA sequence: TGTGCCAGCAGCCCGCCCTTTAGCGGGAGGACCACCGGGGAGCTGTTTTTT.

The rearrangement links TRBV29-1 to TRBJ2-7; TRBD2 agrees at 8 bases. The V segment lost 6 bases and the J segment 6 bases; nucleotides outside the gene matches: 13. Germline CDR1 reads SQVTM; CDR2 reads ANQGSEA. The CDR3 runs to 14 residues. The CDR3 is CSVSMGTRSAEQYF. The CDR3 nucleotides read TGCAGCGTCAGCATGGGGACTAGGTCGGCCGAGCAGTACTTC.

J is TRBJ2-1 and V is TRBV11-1; D is perhaps TRBD2 (5 bases). Per the germline V gene, CDR1 is SGHAT and CDR2 is FQDESV (reference sequence). The CDR3 is 17 residues long. With 4 bases removed from V and 4 bases from J, the gap between germline ends came to 20 bases. This CDR3 is CASSSTISATLYNEQFF. In DNA, the CDR3 is TGTGCCAGCAGCTCTACAATTAGCGCCACCTTGTACAATGAGCAGTTCTTC.

Comment on this clone: This same CDR3 is encoded by further DNA sequences in the sample. This chain uses TRBV18 with TRBJ2-3, with no clear D. The V gene lost 6 bases and the J gene lost 3 bases, with 7 bases spanning the gap. Germline CDR1 is KGHSH and CDR2 is LQKENI. The CDR3 loop spans 12 amino acids. CDR3 sequence: CASSIRTDTQYF. In DNA, the CDR3 is TGTGCCAGCTCGATAAGGACAGATACGCAGTATTTT.

The CDR3 coding sequence is TGTGCCAGCAGCCTAAGACTAGCGGGCCCCACAGATACGCAGTATTTT. Protein: CASSLRLAGPTDTQYF. V and J are TRBV9 and TRBJ2-3, with 10 positions matching TRBD2. Trimming cost V 4 bases and J 2 bases; bases outside gene matches: 7. This CDR3 region has 16 residues. Germline V gene lookup returns CDR1 SGDLS and CDR2 YYNGEE. Filled out from reference TRBV9 and TRBJ2-3, the complete variable domain reads DSGVTQTPKHLITATGQRVTLRCSPRSGDLSVYWYQQSLDQGLQFLIQYYNGEERAKGNILERFSAQQFPDLHSELNLSSLELGDSALYFCASSLRLAGPTDTQYFGPGTRLTVL.

The chain couples TRBV7-8 to TRBJ2-7; 12 bases match TRBD1. V lost 5 bases, J lost 4 bases, and 6 bases stayed unmatched. From germline, CDR1 is SGHVS and CDR2 FQNEAQ. This CDR3 spans 15 amino acids. CDR3 residues: CASSPPGQGAYEQYF. The CDR3 bases are TGTGCCAGCAGCCCGCCGGGACAGGGGGCTTACGAGCAGTACTTC.

This clone came up a few times. V usage is TRBV15 and J usage is TRBJ1-1, with D tentatively TRBD1 (5 bases). Trimming left V 5 bases short and J 0 bases short, with 16 bases between. The CDR3 has 16 amino acids. CDR1 and CDR2 from the germline V gene are LNHNV and YYDKDF (reference sequence). DNA for the CDR3: TGTGCCACCAGCCCGAAAACGGGGGTTCTGAACACTGAAGCTTTCTTT. Its protein product is CATSPKTGVLNTEAFF.

The CDR3 coding sequence is TGTGCCAGCAGCTTAACCGGGACTACCTTCAATGAGCAGTTCTTC. Its protein product is CASSLTGTTFNEQFF. The chain uses TRBV7-2 and TRBJ2-1, with 7 bases that match TRBD2. Germline values: CDR1 SGHTA, CDR2 FQGNSA. The CDR3 has 15 residues. Trimming cost V 2 bases and J 6 bases; bases outside gene matches: 7. The whole variable domain, filled in from reference TRBV7-2 and TRBJ2-1, reads GAGVSQSPSNKVTEKGKDVELRCDPISGHTALYWYRQSLGQGLEFLIYFQGNSAPDKSGLPSDRFSAERTGGSVSTLTIQRTQQEDSAVYLCASSLTGTTFNEQFFGPGTRLTVL.

This chain uses TRBV18 with TRBJ2-5; tentative D call: TRBD1 (6 bases). The CDR3 spans 14 residues. Per germline, CDR1 KGHSH and CDR2 LQKENI. The V end was cut by 3 bases, the J end by 1 base, with 9 bases between. The CDR3 coding sequence is TGTGCCAGCTCACCTTGGACAGCCCAAGAGACCCAGTACTTC. Translated: CASSPWTAQETQYF.

This clone was seen a few times. The J gene is TRBJ2-3, the V gene TRBV10-1, with 8 positions matching TRBD2. With 5 bases clipped from V and 4 bases from J, the junction kept 11 bases outside the gene matches. CDR1 and CDR2 (germline): WNHNN, SYGVQD (reference sequence). This CDR3 is built from 16 residues. CDR3 nucleotide sequence: TGCGCCAGCAGTCCGAAACCGGGACTAGTGGCAGATACGCAGTATTTT. As protein: CASSPKPGLVADTQYF.

This rearrangement joins TRBV2 to TRBJ2-1; 15 positions agree with TRBD2. The CDR3 sequence is 22 residues long. The J segment lost 0 bases and the V segment lost 4 bases, leaving 16 bases of the junction unmatched. CDR1 is SNHLY and CDR2 is FYNNEI in the germline V gene. CDR3 sequence: CASSGIRGHGLAGGASYNEQFF. The CDR3 nucleotides read TGTGCCAGCAGTGGTATCCGGGGTCATGGACTAGCGGGAGGGGCCTCCTACAATGAGCAGTTCTTC.

V usage is TRBV19 and J usage is TRBJ2-2, with TRBD2 as a possible D gene (6 bases). CDR1 LNHDA and CDR2 SQIVND come from the germline V gene (reference sequence). The V end was cut by 10 bases, the J end by 0 bases, with 12 bases between. The CDR3 has 14 amino acids. CDR3 protein: CAIRDFPNTGELFF. The CDR3 nucleotides read TGTGCCATACGGGACTTCCCGAACACCGGGGAGCTGTTTTTT.

The chain carries TRBV28 and TRBJ1-5; D is ambiguous. CDR3 length: 14 amino acids. Germline V gene sequence: CDR1 MDHEN, CDR2 SYDVKM. The V end lost 6 bases, the J end lost 6 bases, and 15 bases lay between the germline ends. The CDR3 region is CASSLGGVGQPQHF. DNA for the CDR3: TGTGCCAGCAGCCTAGGTGGGGTTGGTCAGCCCCAGCATTTT.

This clone was seen many times. The chain couples TRBV10-1 to TRBJ1-4; possible D gene TRBD1, 6 bases. Trimming took off 6 bases at V and 5 bases at J, with 10 bases between the two ends. The length of the CDR3 is 13 residues. Germline CDR1 reads WNHNN; CDR2 reads SYGVQD (reference sequence). CDR3 sequence reads: CASSFDRNEKLFF. The CDR3 DNA sequence: TGCGCCAGCAGCTTCGACAGGAATGAAAAACTGTTTTTT.

The gene calls are TRBV7-2 and TRBJ2-7; 10 bases agree with TRBD1. V gave up 4 bases and J gave up 3 bases; unmatched junction bases: 6. This CDR3 contains 15 residues. The germline gives CDR1 SGHTA, CDR2 FQGNSA. CDR3 region: CASSSRTGGGYEQYF. The CDR3 bases are TGTGCCAGCAGCTCTCGGACAGGGGGTGGCTACGAGCAGTACTTC. The entire variable domain, with the rest obtained from reference TRBV7-2 and TRBJ2-7, is as follows: GAGVSQSPSNKVTEKGKDVELRCDPISGHTALYWYRQSLGQGLEFLIYFQGNSAPDKSGLPSDRFSAERTGGSVSTLTIQRTQQEDSAVYLCASSSRTGGGYEQYFGPGTRLTVT.

V usage is TRBV5-1 and J usage is TRBJ2-7; no firm D call. Trimming took off 4 bases at V and 0 bases at J, with 8 bases between the two ends. CDR1 SGHRS and CDR2 YFSETQ come from the germline V gene. The CDR3 has 13 residues. The CDR3 is CASSVANSYEQYF. Here the CDR3 DNA reads TGCGCCAGCAGCGTGGCCAACTCCTACGAGCAGTACTTC.

This chain links TRBV6-1 with TRBJ2-1; D call uncertain. V lost 3 bases to trimming and J lost 1 base, with 13 bases between them. The length of the CDR3 is 16 residues. The germline gives CDR1 MNHNS, CDR2 SASEGT. CDR3 sequence: CASSEGVGRSYNEQFF. CDR3 coding DNA: TGTGCCAGCAGTGAGGGTGTGGGCCGATCCTACAATGAGCAGTTCTTC.

Ten or more counts support this clone. This sequence joins TRBV5-1 and TRBJ2-3; 8 nucleotides align to TRBD1. The CDR3 length is 18 residues. Per the germline V gene, CDR1 is SGHRS and CDR2 is YFSETQ. The V segment lost 4 bases and the J segment 2 bases; nucleotides outside the gene matches: 15. CDR3 residues: CASSPPSGQGAITDTQYF. In DNA form, the CDR3 reads TGCGCCAGCAGCCCCCCCTCCGGTCAGGGGGCAATCACAGATACGCAGTATTTT.